This T cell receptor (beta chain) was captured by sequencing in a study of blood T cell repertoires in COVID-19. Whole-study context: Sites in the United States, Italy and Spain provided acute and convalescent COVID-19 samples. PBMCs, B-cell-depleted T cells, or T cells provided the cDNA or gDNA that made up the material.

CDR1 and CDR2 from the germline V gene are LNHDA and SQIVND (reference sequence). This CDR3 has 14 residues. The V gene lost 2 bases and the J gene lost 5 bases, with 12 bases spanning the gap. Original data processing: Reference gene primer amplification yielded estimated nucleated cell counts. The protocol was immunoSEQ multiplex PCR, while the TCRdb copy is restricted to in-frame clones and leaves out a portion. V, J and clone size were drawn from that table, and D and trimming were deduced from the DNA. Of some 65,000 clones listed, 85% to 90% were seen once; the top ten hold just under 3%. The gene calls are TRBV19 and TRBJ1-1; no reliable D call. Sequencing was performed on peripheral blood. The receptor comes from a man older than 75 with acute or convalescent COVID-19. The CDR3 reads CASSIPTEETEAFF. Written as DNA, the CDR3 is TGTGCCAGTAGTATACCCACGGAGGAGACTGAAGCTTTCTTT.